A selection of T cell receptor beta chains follows, all from one sample in a study of control samples from healthy donors and cancer patients. Using immunoSEQ multiplex PCR, the repertoire was profiled, and TCRdb retains in-frame clones only, with some absent. The sample shows approximately 28,000 clones, roughly 91% of them seen only once. The sample consisted of PBMCs. The source of these receptors is a man aged 50-60 years with lung cancer. Each CDR3 is given with its conserved first and last residue. The D gene is left open where the match is weak. Part of the rows lack a size; the others show once, few, many or a class for expanded clones.

v_call	d_call	j_call	clone_size	cdr3_nt	cdr3_aa
TRBV7-2	TRBD1	TRBJ2-1	-	TGTGCCAGCAGCGTAGACAGGGCTTCCTACAATGAGCAGTTCTTC	CASSVDRASYNEQFF
TRBV7-3	-	TRBJ1-1	-	TGTGCCAGCAGCCCCGGTGGGAACACTGAAGCTTTCTTT	CASSPGGNTEAFF
TRBV5-1	TRBD1	TRBJ1-1	-	TGCGCCAGCAGCTTGACAGGGGCAAGAAACACTGAAGCTTTCTTT	CASSLTGARNTEAFF
TRBV28	-	TRBJ1-1	-	TGTGCCAGCAGGGATAACGTTGGCACTGAAGCTTTCTTT	CASRDNVGTEAFF
TRBV5-8	TRBD1	TRBJ2-7	-	TGTGCCAGCAGCTTGTGGGACAGAGAGCAGTACTTC	CASSLWDREQYF
TRBV6-2/TRBV6-3	-	TRBJ2-2	-	TGTGCCAGCAGTCCCTCCTCCGACACCGGGGAGCTGTTTTTT	CASSPSSDTGELFF
TRBV6-5	-	TRBJ1-3	-	TGTGCCACCCTACCGGGACCTCTTGGAAACACCATATATTTT	CATLPGPLGNTIYF
TRBV7-3	-	TRBJ1-2	-	TGTGCCAGCAGCTTATACCGGCCCTATGGCTACACCTTC	CASSLYRPYGYTF
TRBV3-1/TRBV3-2	TRBD2	TRBJ2-3	-	TGTGCCAGCAGCCAAGATCGGGGGGGATTGGCAGATACGCAGTATTTT	CASSQDRGGLADTQYF
TRBV4-3	TRBD1	TRBJ2-3	-	TGCGCCAGCAGCCAAGATACCTTGGGACAGGGGCAAGATACGCAGTATTTT	CASSQDTLGQGQDTQYF
TRBV6-5	TRBD1	TRBJ2-1	-	TGTGCCAGCAGTTACTCGGGGACAGGGTACGATGAGCAGTTCTTC	CASSYSGTGYDEQFF
TRBV7-2	-	TRBJ2-7	-	TGTGCCAGCAGCTTACAGCAGGGGAAGGAATACGAGCAGTACTTC	CASSLQQGKEYEQYF
TRBV6-5	-	TRBJ1-2	-	TGTGCCAGCAGTCCCCCGAGCGACCGGTATGGCTACACCTTC	CASSPPSDRYGYTF
TRBV4-3	-	TRBJ1-5	-	TGCGCCAGCAGCCCGCGAGTGCATCAGCCCCAGCATTTT	CASSPRVHQPQHF
TRBV6-5	-	TRBJ2-1	-	TGTGCCAGCAGTTATTCGGGGGTAGGAGCCTACAATGAGCAGTTCTTC	CASSYSGVGAYNEQFF
TRBV6-2/TRBV6-3	-	TRBJ2-7	-	TGTGCCAGCAGTTCCTCTACACTGGGGACACTTCCCTACGAGCAGTACTTC	CASSSSTLGTLPYEQYF
TRBV28	TRBD1	TRBJ2-7	-	TGTGCCAGCAGCCCCGGGACAGGGGGCCCTGTGGAGCAGTACTTC	CASSPGTGGPVEQYF
TRBV5-4	TRBD1	TRBJ1-3	-	TGTGCCAGCAGCCCTCCGACAGGGTCTGGAAACACCATATATTTT	CASSPPTGSGNTIYF
TRBV29-1	-	TRBJ1-4	-	TGCAGCGTTCATATGGGGGGCGAAAAACTGTTTTTT	CSVHMGGEKLFF
TRBV4-1	-	TRBJ2-2	-	TGCGCCAGCAGCCAAAACCTTGGGACCGGCGGGGAGCTGTTTTTT	CASSQNLGTGGELFF
TRBV7-2	-	TRBJ2-4	-	TGTGCGCCGGCCGATGGAGTGGAGAATAGGAACATTCAGTACTTC	CAPADGVENRNIQYF
TRBV9	TRBD2	TRBJ2-3	-	TGTGCCAGCAGCGAGACTAGCGGGGTGACAGATACGCAGTATTTT	CASSETSGVTDTQYF
TRBV5-1	TRBD2	TRBJ2-5	once	TGCGCCAGCAGCTTGGGGCTAGCGGGGGGTTCAGGGGAGACCCAGTACTTC	CASSLGLAGGSGETQYF
TRBV18	-	TRBJ2-5	once	TGTGCCAGCTCACCAGCGACGAAAGAGACCCAGTACTTC	CASSPATKETQYF
TRBV7-7	-	TRBJ2-7	-	TGTGCTAGCAGCCAAGGGTCGGGGAGCTCCTACGAGCAGTACTTC	CASSQGSGSSYEQYF
TRBV3-1/TRBV3-2	-	TRBJ2-3	-	TGTGCCAGCAGCCAAGGGAACCTAGAAACAGATACGCAGTATTTT	CASSQGNLETDTQYF
TRBV13	-	TRBJ1-1	-	TGTGCCAGCAGCTTACAACCCCAGACTGAAGCTTTCTTT	CASSLQPQTEAFF
TRBV10-3	-	TRBJ1-1	-	TGTGCCATCACGCGGGGCGACACTGAAGCTTTCTTT	CAITRGDTEAFF
TRBV7-6	-	TRBJ1-4	-	TGTGCCAGCAGCCCGCTGTGGCCTAATGAAAAACTGTTTTTT	CASSPLWPNEKLFF
TRBV9	TRBD2	TRBJ2-2	-	TGTGCCAGCAGCGTAGGTACGCGGGGGAGGAGCGGGGAGCTGTTTTTT	CASSVGTRGRSGELFF
TRBV7-2	TRBD2	TRBJ2-3	-	TGTGCCAGCAGCTTATCACTAGCGGGGGGCGCAGATACGCAGTATTTT	CASSLSLAGGADTQYF
TRBV29-1	-	TRBJ2-2	-	TGCAGCGTTGATATGGGGGGCACCGGGGAGCTGTTTTTT	CSVDMGGTGELFF
TRBV9	TRBD1	TRBJ2-1	-	TGTGCCAGCAGCTTTAACAGGGGCAATGAGCAGTTCTTC	CASSFNRGNEQFF
TRBV3-1/TRBV3-2	-	TRBJ2-7	-	TGTGCCAGCAGTCAAGGGCCCGGGGAGCAGTACTTC	CASSQGPGEQYF
TRBV28	-	TRBJ2-7	-	TGTGCCAGCAGTTTAGTTCGGGTTTCCAACGAGCAGTACTTC	CASSLVRVSNEQYF
TRBV6-4	-	TRBJ2-1	-	TGTGCCAGCAGCCAGGAGGTCTACAATGAGCAGTTCTTC	CASSQEVYNEQFF
TRBV19	-	TRBJ2-2	-	TGTGCCAGTAGTATAACCGCACCCTACACCGGGGAGCTGTTTTTT	CASSITAPYTGELFF
TRBV19	-	TRBJ2-4	-	TGTGCCAGTAGCTCGGGGATGAAAAACATTCAGTACTTC	CASSSGMKNIQYF
TRBV19	-	TRBJ2-1	-	TGTGCCAGTTCCCGGGTTGGGGCAAGCTCCTACAATGAGCAGTTCTTC	CASSRVGASSYNEQFF
TRBV6-2/TRBV6-3	-	TRBJ2-1	-	TGTGCCAGCAGTTACTCTAATGAGCAGTTCTTC	CASSYSNEQFF
TRBV3-1/TRBV3-2	TRBD1	TRBJ1-4	-	TGTGCCAGCAGCGGGGGGACAGGGGGTTATGAAAAACTGTTTTTT	CASSGGTGGYEKLFF
TRBV6-2/TRBV6-3	-	TRBJ1-1	-	TGTGCCAGCAGTTACAACGTGGGTACTGAAGCTTTCTTT	CASSYNVGTEAFF
TRBV14	-	TRBJ2-5	-	TGTGCCAGCAGCCAAGATCGGTCCCCGTACCAAGAGACCCAGTACTTC	CASSQDRSPYQETQYF
TRBV30	TRBD1	TRBJ2-5	-	TGTGCCTGGGCAGGGGGAGAGACCCAGTACTTC	CAWAGGETQYF
TRBV6-1	-	TRBJ2-2	-	TGTGCCAGCAGTGAAGGAGAGAGTTTTGGGGGCTTGGGGAATACCGGGGAGCTGTTTTTT	CASSEGESFGGLGNTGELFF
TRBV5-4	-	TRBJ1-4	-	TGTGCCAGCAGCCCCAGGGGCGGTGATGAAAAACTGTTTTTT	CASSPRGGDEKLFF
TRBV10-2	-	TRBJ1-1	-	TGCGCCAGCACCGCCGGTCAAGACACTGAAGCTTTCTTT	CASTAGQDTEAFF
TRBV7-9	TRBD2	TRBJ2-1	-	TGTGCCAGCAGCTTGCCTCCAAGGCTAGCGGGGGGGAAAAATGAGCAGTTCTTC	CASSLPPRLAGGKNEQFF
TRBV7-9	-	TRBJ1-2	-	TGTGCCAGCACACGAGAAGCTAACTATGGCTACACCTTC	CASTREANYGYTF